Each of the 23 T cell receptor beta chains below was sequenced from the same sample in a study of cytomegalovirus exposure and HLA in healthy donors. PCR employed 60 Vbeta and 13 Jbeta primers. TCRdb's table, derived via immunoSEQ multiplex PCR, lists solely in-frame clones and lacks some. In the table there are about 150,000 clones, 73% of which are singletons. Sequences were obtained from PBMCs. Source of these receptors: a woman aged 18-29 years in good health and CMV-seropositive.

This rearrangement joins TRBV5-5 to TRBJ1-3; TRBD1 aligns across 7 bases. CDR1 and CDR2 from the germline V gene are SGHKS and YYEKEE (reference sequence). The V gene end was trimmed by 4 bases and the J gene end by 2 bases; junction bases not matched to a gene: 15. This CDR3 region has 18 residues. CDR3 bases: TGTGCCAGCAGCCCGCGTGCCGCCGCAGGGGGGCCTGGAAACACCATATATTTT. Protein sequence: CASSPRAAAGGPGNTIYF.

Comments on this clone: An end of the junction does not agree with germline; a read error may underlie this. V gene TRBV4-1 combines with J gene TRBJ2-7; 9 nucleotides match TRBD1. The germline V gene encodes CDR1 MGHRA and CDR2 YSYEKL. The CDR3 is 13 amino acids. CDR3 coding DNA: TGCGCCAGCAGCCAAGATCGGGGACAGGGAGTCATGTTC. This sequence encodes CASSQDRGQGVMF.

The chain employs TRBV10-2 and TRBJ1-2; D is perhaps TRBD1 (6 bases). From germline, CDR1 is WSHSY and CDR2 SAAADI. This CDR3 region has 14 residues. V gave up 4 bases and J gave up 8 bases, with 17 bases separating them. For the CDR3, the DNA is TGCGCCAGCAGTGGGGACACCTACTCAGAGGGCTACACCTTC. Amino acids: CASSGDTYSEGYTF.

The V call is TRBV14, the J call TRBJ2-1; 9 positions agree with TRBD2. The V gene end was trimmed by 4 bases and the J gene end by 4 bases; junction bases not matched to a gene: 5. The germline gives CDR1 SGHDN, CDR2 FVKESK. This CDR3 contains 15 residues. CDR3 protein: CASSRSSGDYNEQFF. Written as DNA, the CDR3 is TGTGCCAGCAGCCGATCTAGCGGGGATTACAATGAGCAGTTCTTC. Using reference TRBV14 and TRBJ2-1 for the parts outside the CDR3, the full variable domain is EAGVTQFPSHSVIEKGQTVTLRCDPISGHDNLYWYRRVMGKEIKFLLHFVKESKQDESGMPNNRFLAERTGGTYSTLKVQPAELEDSGVYFCASSRSSGDYNEQFFGPGTRLTVL.

V gene TRBV7-9 combines with J gene TRBJ2-7, with 7 bases aligning to TRBD2. Germline-derived CDR1 and CDR2 are SEHNR and FQNEAQ (reference sequence). Germline trimming cut 5 bases from V and 3 bases from J; bases unmatched to any gene: 10. The CDR3 has 15 amino acids. The CDR3 coding sequence is TGTGCCAGCAGCCCGGGGAAAGCGGGACTCTACGAGCAGTACTTC. As protein: CASSPGKAGLYEQYF.

A remark on this clone: At one end, the junction sequence differs from germline, possibly due to a read error. The gene calls are TRBV7-9 and TRBJ2-1, with 9 bases identical to TRBD2. The CDR3 is made up of 14 amino acids. Germline-derived CDR1 and CDR2 are SEHNR and FQNEAQ (reference sequence). This CDR3 reads CSSSLASGEDEQFF. CDR3 bases: TGTTCCAGCAGCTTAGCTAGCGGGGAAGATGAGCAGTTCTTC.

Worth noting for this clone: Compared with germline, one end of the junction differs, possibly owing to a read error. This sequence joins TRBV7-9 and TRBJ2-7, with TRBD2 identical over 7 bases. This CDR3 region has 13 residues. Germline V gene lookup returns CDR1 SEHNR and CDR2 FQNEAQ (reference sequence). CDR3 coding DNA: TGTTCCAGCAGCTCGACGGGAGGCTACGAGCAGTACTTC. Translating gives CSSSSTGGYEQYF.

This clone appeared a single time. DNA of the CDR3: TGTGCCAGCACGGGTGGGACTAATGAAAAACTGTTTTTT. As protein: CASTGGTNEKLFF. V is TRBV6-1 and J is TRBJ1-4, with no clear D. CDR1 and CDR2 (germline): MNHNS, SASEGT. The CDR3 is made up of 13 amino acids. V lost 7 bases and J lost 2, with 8 bases in between.

V gene TRBV19 combines with J gene TRBJ2-1; 7 nucleotides agree with TRBD1. Germline lookup yields CDR1 LNHDA and CDR2 SQIVND (reference sequence). The V gene end was trimmed by 7 bases and the J gene end by 6 bases; junction bases not matched to a gene: 18. This CDR3 comprises 17 residues. The CDR3 here is CASNPSSGTVMGNEQFF. Written as DNA, the CDR3 is TGTGCCAGTAATCCTAGTTCCGGGACAGTCATGGGCAATGAGCAGTTCTTC.

The rearrangement joins TRBV16 to TRBJ1-2, with TRBD1 matching over 7 bases. The ends lost 1 base at V and 5 bases at J; junction bases unmatched: 4. This CDR3 has 14 residues. Germline V gives CDR1 KGHSY, CDR2 FQNENV. The CDR3 region is CASSQYGTEYGYTF. CDR3 sequence (DNA): TGTGCCAGCAGCCAATATGGGACAGAGTATGGCTACACCTTC.

The V gene is TRBV9, the J gene TRBJ2-5; no reliable D call. The CDR3 has 14 amino acids. CDR1 is SGDLS and CDR2 is YYNGEE in the germline V gene. Trimming removed 0 bases at V and 3 bases at J, with 9 bases between. The CDR3 DNA follows: TGTGCCAGCAGCGTAGGGGCCGCCGAAGAGACCCAGTACTTC. Its translation: CASSVGAAEETQYF.

The J gene is TRBJ1-4, the V gene TRBV4-1; D is unclear. In germline, CDR1 is MGHRA, CDR2 YSYEKL. The CDR3 runs to 15 residues. The V end lost 4 bases, the J end lost 3 bases, and 12 bases lay between the germline ends. Here the CDR3 reads CASSLLAGANEKLFF. DNA for the CDR3: TGCGCCAGCAGCCTCTTAGCCGGGGCTAATGAAAAACTGTTTTTT.

The chain uses TRBV7-9 and TRBJ1-5, with D possibly TRBD1 on 5 matching bases. The germline gives CDR1 SEHNR, CDR2 FQNEAQ (reference sequence). The CDR3 has 14 residues. Trimming pared 1 base from V and 4 bases from J, leaving 8 bases between. The CDR3 here is CASSLGAGNQPQHF. CDR3 coding DNA: TGTGCCAGCAGCTTAGGGGCAGGGAATCAGCCCCAGCATTTT.

The gene calls are TRBV4-1 and TRBJ2-5; D is undetermined. Trimming pared 1 base from V and 1 base from J, leaving 7 bases between. Per the germline V gene, CDR1 is MGHRA and CDR2 is YSYEKL. This CDR3 region has 14 residues. CDR3 DNA sequence: TGCGCCAGCAGCCAAGGTCCTAGCCAAGAGACCCAGTACTTC. Translation: CASSQGPSQETQYF.

The rearrangement links TRBV5-6 to TRBJ2-2, with D perhaps TRBD2 (6 bases). In germline, CDR1 is SGHDT, CDR2 YYEEEE. V dropped 0 bases and J dropped 2 bases, with 11 bases sitting between them. The CDR3 has 16 amino acids. This chain's CDR3 is CASSLVGTLNTGELFF. The CDR3 coding sequence is TGTGCCAGCAGCTTGGTTGGGACTCTCAACACCGGGGAGCTGTTTTTT.

The rearrangement uses TRBV5-1 and TRBJ2-3, with a weak D call TRBD2 (7 bases). The CDR3 contains 16 residues. The germline V and J ends were trimmed by 4 bases and 2 bases, with 17 bases remaining between them. Germline CDR1 and CDR2: SGHRS and YFSETQ. CDR3 sequence reads: CASSPRGGGPTDTQYF. CDR3 nucleotides: TGCGCCAGCAGCCCCCGAGGGGGGGGACCCACAGATACGCAGTATTTT.

The V and J genes are TRBV30 and TRBJ1-1; TRBD1 might be the D (5 bases). Germline V gene lookup returns CDR1 GTSNPN and CDR2 SVGIG (reference sequence). V was clipped by 4 bases and J by 5 bases, with 14 bases between them. This CDR3 contains 13 residues. CDR3 nucleotides: TGTGCCTGGACTCCCCTCGGGGGAACTGAAGCTTTCTTT. The encoded protein is CAWTPLGGTEAFF.

V usage is TRBV6-6 and J usage is TRBJ1-1, with TRBD1 matching over 11 bases. The germline CDR1 and CDR2 sequences are MNHNY and SVGAGI (reference sequence). After removal of 0 bases from V and 11 bases from J, the junction contained 8 bases not matched to a gene. The length of the CDR3 is 15 residues. CDR3 sequence reads: CASSYSGRDRGKAFF. For the CDR3, the DNA is TGTGCCAGCAGTTACTCCGGCCGGGACAGGGGGAAGGCTTTCTTT.

The rearrangement joins TRBV30 to TRBJ1-1, with 8 bases aligning to TRBD1. The CDR3 length is 13 residues. Per germline, CDR1 GTSNPN and CDR2 SVGIG (reference sequence). J lost 6 bases, V lost 8 bases, and 11 bases had no gene match. The CDR3 DNA reads TGTGCCCTACACAGGGGGAGTATGGCTGAAGCTTTCTTT. Translation: CALHRGSMAEAFF.

J is TRBJ1-1 and V is TRBV2; TRBD1 aligns across 10 bases. This CDR3 spans 14 amino acids. Looked up from germline, CDR1 is SNHLY and CDR2 is FYNNEI. Trimming took 6 bases from V and 4 from J; bases not matched to a gene: 5. CDR3 amino acids: CASRAGTGVTEAFF. CDR3 sequence (DNA): TGTGCCAGCAGGGCGGGGACAGGGGTCACTGAAGCTTTCTTT.

This clone was counted a single time. CDR3 sequence: CASSQGTGTGTTEAFF. The CDR3 region has the DNA TGCGCCAGCAGCCAAGGAACGGGGACAGGGACCACTGAAGCTTTCTTT. The chain joins TRBV4-1 to TRBJ1-1, with 9 bases aligning to TRBD1. With V trimmed by 1 base and J by 4 bases, 7 bases remained unmatched. The length of the CDR3 is 16 residues. Germline CDR1 reads MGHRA; CDR2 reads YSYEKL.

The chain couples TRBV2 to TRBJ1-5; tentative D call: TRBD1 (5 bases). Germline V gives CDR1 SNHLY, CDR2 FYNNEI. This CDR3 contains 15 residues. The V and J ends lost 7 bases and 3 bases respectively, with 16 bases between them. CDR3 sequence reads: CASTTFGDSNQPQHF. The CDR3, as DNA: TGTGCCAGCACCACATTCGGGGACTCCAATCAGCCCCAGCATTTT.

The V and J genes are TRBV5-4 and TRBJ1-6, with 9 bases matching TRBD1. The ends lost 0 bases at V and 5 bases at J; junction bases unmatched: 15. The CDR3 spans 20 residues. Germline values: CDR1 SGHNT, CDR2 YYREEE (reference sequence). The CDR3 loop is CASSLGPRDRARRDNSPLHF. DNA of the CDR3: TGTGCCAGCAGCTTGGGCCCTCGGGACAGGGCTCGGAGAGATAATTCACCCCTCCACTTT.